This TCR beta chain was found in a study of monozygotic twins with inflammatory bowel disease. It was from whole blood, with no T cell sorting, that total RNA was isolated. The CDR3 length is 13 residues. Template switching appended UMIs that held a 6-nucleotide sample barcode. Using the 5' RACE reads, TCRdb records one entry per CDR3 protein without DNA. This repertoire includes tens of thousands of distinct CDR3 sequences. Sequenced sample: blood. This chain uses TRBV12-3 or TRBV12-4 with TRBJ1-6; TCRdb outputs TRBD1, but without DNA this stays unchecked. The receptor was derived from a human donor with ulcerative colitis or Crohn's disease, or a healthy co-twin of an affected twin (not recorded which). CDR3 loop: CASNLRDRAPLHF.